Below, 23 T cell receptor beta chains from the same sample are listed, as sequenced in a study of T cell changes during pregnancy in multiple sclerosis. Data came from immunoSEQ multiplex PCR; TCRdb stores just in-frame clones and leaves some out. In the table there are about 77,000 clones, 75% to 90% of which are singletons. The specimen comprised peripheral blood, sampled before pregnancy. All receptors come from a female donor with multiple sclerosis, enrolled in a pregnancy study.

The chain is built from TRBV2 and TRBJ2-7, with a weak D call TRBD1 (6 bases). The CDR3 totals 15 residues. Trimming stripped 4 bases from V and 7 bases from J, with 20 bases between. CDR1 is SNHLY, CDR2 FYNNEI, per germline. CDR3 bases: TGTGCCAGCAGTGCGAACGGACAGAGCCTAGGAGAGCAGTACTTC. The encoded protein is CASSANGQSLGEQYF.

This clone came up a few times. The chain joins TRBV25-1 to TRBJ1-1; 9 bases map to TRBD1. The CDR3 spans 14 residues. Germline CDR1 and CDR2: MGHDK and SYGVNS. With V trimmed by 8 bases and J by 3 bases, 7 bases remained unmatched. CDR3 nucleotides: TGTGCCAGCTCCGAACAGGGGGCGGACACTGAAGCTTTCTTT. It is translated as CASSEQGADTEAFF.

On this clone itself: The sample holds other DNA sequences that translate to the same CDR3. The CDR3 loop is CASSLGDRRTGELFF. The CDR3 DNA reads TGTGCCAGCAGCTTAGGTGACAGACGCACCGGGGAGCTGTTTTTT. The V and J genes are TRBV7-3 and TRBJ2-2, with a tentative D call TRBD1 (5 bases). Between the trimmed V and J ends, which lost 2 bases and 4 bases, there was a span of 11 bases. The CDR3 totals 15 residues. The germline V gene encodes CDR1 SGHTA and CDR2 FQGTGA.

This chain joins TRBV7-2 and TRBJ2-5; D gene unclear. V gave up 5 bases and J gave up 0 bases, with 4 bases separating them. CDR3 size: 12 residues. The V gene's germline CDR1 is SGHTA and CDR2 FQGNSA. The CDR3 region is CASSTYQETQYF. The CDR3 coding sequence is TGTGCCAGCAGCACATACCAAGAGACCCAGTACTTC.

The V call is TRBV19, the J call TRBJ1-2; maybe TRBD1 (6 bases). The germline V gene encodes CDR1 LNHDA and CDR2 SQIVND (reference sequence). The CDR3 runs 16 residues. V dropped 2 bases and J dropped 2 bases, with 15 bases sitting between them. The CDR3 bases are TGTGCCAGTAGTATAATGGGAACGGGACACAACTATGGCTACACCTTC. Translating gives CASSIMGTGHNYGYTF.

This rearrangement joins TRBV25-1 to TRBJ1-2; no reliable D call. Deletions cut 2 bases from V and 7 bases from J, with 14 bases between. This CDR3 region has 14 residues. Germline CDR1 reads MGHDK; CDR2 reads SYGVNS. CDR3 residues: CASSEVPGLGGYTF. The CDR3 DNA follows: TGTGCCAGCAGTGAAGTACCAGGCCTGGGTGGCTACACCTTC.

V usage is TRBV7-8 and J usage is TRBJ2-5, with 11 positions matching TRBD1. This CDR3 spans 17 amino acids. The germline CDR1 and CDR2 sequences are SGHVS and FQNEAQ. The J segment lost 5 bases and the V segment lost 1 base, leaving 9 bases of the junction unmatched. The CDR3 sequence: CASSLGPKDRGQETQYF. The DNA of the CDR3 is TGTGCCAGCAGCTTAGGTCCCAAGGACAGGGGGCAGGAGACCCAGTACTTC.

The CDR3 nucleotides are TGTGCCAGCGGACGACTAGCGGGACAAGAGACCCAGTACTTC. Protein product: CASGRLAGQETQYF. The V and J genes are TRBV7-9 and TRBJ2-5, with 11 bases lining up with TRBD2. This CDR3 has 14 residues. Germline trimming cut 8 bases from V and 2 bases from J; bases unmatched to any gene: 4. Germline V gives CDR1 SEHNR, CDR2 FQNEAQ (reference sequence).

The CDR3 region is CASTAGTEYSPLHF. The CDR3 nucleotides read TGTGCCAGCACCGCCGGGACAGAATATTCACCCCTCCACTTT. The chain is built from TRBV2 and TRBJ1-6; 7 positions match TRBD1. Germline values: CDR1 SNHLY, CDR2 FYNNEI. The CDR3 contains 14 residues. V trimming: 7 bases; J trimming: 8 bases; junction bases outside the gene matches: 8. Filled out from reference TRBV2 and TRBJ1-6, the complete variable domain reads EPEVTQTPSHQVTQMGQEVILRCVPISNHLYFYWYRQILGQKVEFLVSFYNNEISEKSEIFDDQFSVERPDGSNFTLKIRSTKLEDSAMYFCASTAGTEYSPLHFGNGTRLTVT.

The V call is TRBV19, the J call TRBJ1-2; 9 bases align to TRBD1. The CDR3 runs 14 residues. J gave up 7 bases and V 5 bases, and 8 bases lay outside the gene matches. Germline assignment: CDR1 LNHDA and CDR2 SQIVND (reference sequence). The chain's CDR3 is CASSLTGGSGGYTF. CDR3 coding DNA: TGTGCCAGTAGTTTGACAGGGGGTTCTGGTGGCTACACCTTC. Full variable domain (rest looked up from reference TRBV19 and TRBJ1-2): DGGITQSPKYLFRKEGQNVTLSCEQNLNHDAMYWYRQDPGQGLRLIYYSQIVNDFQKGDIAEGYSVSREKKESFPLTVTSAQKNPTAFYLCASSLTGGSGGYTFGSGTRLTVV.

The chain couples TRBV2 to TRBJ2-7; D is possibly TRBD1 (6 bases). The V end was cut by 9 bases, the J end by 5 bases, with 20 bases between. Germline V gene sequence: CDR1 SNHLY, CDR2 FYNNEI. This CDR3 has 14 residues. This CDR3 reads CASLDPGQIDEQYF. For the CDR3, the DNA is TGTGCCAGTCTGGACCCGGGACAAATAGACGAGCAGTACTTC.

The gene calls are TRBV28 and TRBJ2-5; 9 positions match TRBD1. Germline V gene data show CDR1 as MDHEN and CDR2 as SYDVKM. CDR3 size: 13 residues. The V gene end was trimmed by 5 bases and the J gene end by 5 bases; junction bases not matched to a gene: 3. CDR3 coding DNA: TGTGCCAGCAGTACAGGGGGCCGGGAGACCCAGTACTTC. Amino acids: CASSTGGRETQYF.

The chain is built from TRBV5-4 and TRBJ1-1; 7 nucleotides agree with TRBD1. V trimming: 4 bases; J trimming: 3 bases; junction bases outside the gene matches: 12. This CDR3 is built from 16 residues. Germline values: CDR1 SGHNT, CDR2 YYREEE (reference sequence). The DNA of the CDR3 is TGTGCCAGCAGCAGTTCAGGGGGTAGAAGGTACACTGAAGCTTTCTTT. Translated, it gives CASSSSGGRRYTEAFF.

The rearrangement joins TRBV14 to TRBJ1-1, with 7 nucleotides matching TRBD1. This CDR3 has 18 residues. Looked up from germline, CDR1 is SGHDN and CDR2 is FVKESK. V trimming: 3 bases; J trimming: 4 bases; junction bases outside the gene matches: 17. DNA of the CDR3: TGTGCCAGCAGCCAGTTGCGGGGAGCGAAGGGGGCTTTCACTGAAGCTTTCTTT. Amino acid sequence: CASSQLRGAKGAFTEAFF.

The chain links TRBV11-3 to TRBJ2-1; the D gene is possibly TRBD2 (5 bases). Germline assignment: CDR1 SGHNT and CDR2 YENEEA. The CDR3 is made up of 12 amino acids. The V and J ends lost 6 bases and 9 bases respectively, with 12 bases between them. The CDR3 nucleotides read TGTGCCAGCAGTCAGCGCCGGGGTGAGCAGTTCTTC. It is translated as CASSQRRGEQFF.

V gene TRBV5-1 combines with J gene TRBJ1-1; D unresolved. The CDR3 length is 13 residues. V dropped 3 bases and J dropped 0 bases, with 6 bases sitting between them. Germline values: CDR1 SGHRS, CDR2 YFSETQ. CDR3 sequence reads: CASSSELNTEAFF. In DNA form, the CDR3 reads TGCGCCAGCAGCTCCGAGCTGAACACTGAAGCTTTCTTT. The whole variable domain, remainder taken from reference TRBV5-1 and TRBJ1-1, is KAGVTQTPRYLIKTRGQQVTLSCSPISGHRSVSWYQQTPGQGLQFLFEYFSETQRNKGNFPGRFSGRQFSNSRSEMNVSTLELGDSALYLCASSSELNTEAFFGQGTRLTVV.

The V gene is TRBV7-9, the J gene TRBJ1-3, with 7 bases lining up with TRBD1. The germline V gene encodes CDR1 SEHNR and CDR2 FQNEAQ (reference sequence). CDR3 size: 14 residues. V lost 5 bases, J lost 2 bases, and 3 bases stayed unmatched. The CDR3 reads CASSLTGAGNTIYF. The CDR3 DNA reads as TGTGCCAGCAGCCTTACAGGGGCTGGAAACACCATATATTTT.

This clone showed up just once. V gene TRBV6-1 combines with J gene TRBJ2-1; tentative D call: TRBD2 (5 bases). With 1 base removed from V and 8 bases from J, the gap between germline ends came to 12 bases. Per the germline V gene, CDR1 is MNHNS and CDR2 is SASEGT. The CDR3 totals 14 residues. In DNA form, the CDR3 reads TGTGCCAGCAGTGAAGGGATAGCGTATCATGAGCAGTTCTTC. Its protein is CASSEGIAYHEQFF.

V usage is TRBV30 and J usage is TRBJ2-1, with D perhaps matching TRBD1 (6 bases). V lost 4 bases and J lost 6, with 19 bases in between. This CDR3 comprises 15 residues. The germline gives CDR1 GTSNPN, CDR2 SVGIG (reference sequence). DNA for the CDR3: TGTGCCTGGACCCGTGTGGGGACACTGACCAATGAGCAGTTCTTC. It codes for CAWTRVGTLTNEQFF.

The chain uses TRBV5-3 and TRBJ1-2; a weak D match, TRBD1 (5 bases). TRBV5-3 is placed among ORFs of uncertain function. This CDR3 has 14 amino acids. V was pared by 1 base and J by 7 bases, with 14 bases between. CDR3 coding DNA: TGTGCCAGAAGCTTGAATAGGACACGGTCTGGCTACACCTTC. Residues: CARSLNRTRSGYTF.

The V and J genes are TRBV5-1 and TRBJ2-7; maybe TRBD1 (5 bases). The germline V gene encodes CDR1 SGHRS and CDR2 YFSETQ. The CDR3 runs to 13 residues. V shed 4 bases and J shed 1 base, with 9 bases lying between them. This CDR3 reads CASSRGQSYEQYF. Here the CDR3 DNA reads TGCGCCAGCAGCAGGGGCCAGTCCTACGAGCAGTACTTC.

This clone was seen only once. This rearrangement joins TRBV11-3 to TRBJ2-3; 11 bases line up with TRBD2. CDR3 size: 18 residues. In germline, CDR1 is SGHNT, CDR2 YENEEA. V shed 5 bases and J 2 bases; nucleotides not matched to a gene: 12. The CDR3, as DNA: TGTGCCAGCAGCCGGGCGACTAGCGGGGCGACGGACACAGATACGCAGTATTTT. Translating it yields CASSRATSGATDTDTQYF. The full variable domain, completed using reference TRBV11-3 and TRBJ2-3, is EAGVVQSPRYKIIEKKQPVAFWCNPISGHNTLYWYLQNLGQGPELLIRYENEEAVDDSQLPKDRFSAERLKGVDSTLKIQPAELGDSAVYLCASSRATSGATDTDTQYFGPGTRLTVL.

J is TRBJ2-1 and V is TRBV7-8, with 7 bases lining up with TRBD1. The V segment lost 1 base and the J segment 13 bases; nucleotides outside the gene matches: 10. Germline CDR1 and CDR2: SGHVS and FQNEAQ. The CDR3 loop spans 14 amino acids. CDR3 DNA sequence: TGTGCCAGCAGCTTAGACACAAGGCGAGGGGGCCAGTTCTTC. The encoded protein is CASSLDTRRGGQFF. The full variable domain, its missing parts supplied by reference TRBV7-8 and TRBJ2-1, is GAGVSQSPRYKVAKRGQDVALRCDPISGHVSLFWYQQALGQGPEFLTYFQNEAQLDKSGLPSDRFFAERPEGSVSTLKIQRTQQEDSAVYLCASSLDTRRGGQFFGPGTRLTVL.